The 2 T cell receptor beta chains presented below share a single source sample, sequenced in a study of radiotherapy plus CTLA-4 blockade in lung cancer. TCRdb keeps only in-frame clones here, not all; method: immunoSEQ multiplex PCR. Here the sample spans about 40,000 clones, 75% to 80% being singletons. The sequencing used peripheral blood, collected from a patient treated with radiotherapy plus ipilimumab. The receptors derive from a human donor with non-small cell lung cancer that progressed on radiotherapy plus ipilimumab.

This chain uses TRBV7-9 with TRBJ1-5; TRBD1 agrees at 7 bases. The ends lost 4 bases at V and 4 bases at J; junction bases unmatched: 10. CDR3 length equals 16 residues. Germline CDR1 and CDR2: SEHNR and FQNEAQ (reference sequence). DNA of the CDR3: TGTGCCAGCAGCTCGTCCGGGACAGACGGTAATCAGCCCCAGCATTTT. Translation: CASSSSGTDGNQPQHF.

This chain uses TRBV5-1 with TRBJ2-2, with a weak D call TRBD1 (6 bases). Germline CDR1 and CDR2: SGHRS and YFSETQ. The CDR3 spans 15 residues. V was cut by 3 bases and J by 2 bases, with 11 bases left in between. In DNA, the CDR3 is TGCGCCAGCAGCTACGGGACATCTAACACCGGGGAGCTGTTTTTT. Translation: CASSYGTSNTGELFF.